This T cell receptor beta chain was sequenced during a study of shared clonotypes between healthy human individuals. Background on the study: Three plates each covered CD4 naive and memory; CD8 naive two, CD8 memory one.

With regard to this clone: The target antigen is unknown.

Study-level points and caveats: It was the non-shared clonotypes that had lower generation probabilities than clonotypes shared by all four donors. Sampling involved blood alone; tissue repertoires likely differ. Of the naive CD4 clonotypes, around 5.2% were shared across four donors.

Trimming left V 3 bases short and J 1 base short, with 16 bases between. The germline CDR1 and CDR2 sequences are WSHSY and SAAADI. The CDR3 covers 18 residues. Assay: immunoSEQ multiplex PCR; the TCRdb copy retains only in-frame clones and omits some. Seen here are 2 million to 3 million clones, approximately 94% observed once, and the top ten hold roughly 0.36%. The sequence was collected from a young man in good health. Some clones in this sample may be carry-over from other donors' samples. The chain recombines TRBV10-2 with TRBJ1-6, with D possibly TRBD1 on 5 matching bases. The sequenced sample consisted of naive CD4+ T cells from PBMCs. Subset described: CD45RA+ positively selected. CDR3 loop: CASSEGMPEGSYNSPLHF. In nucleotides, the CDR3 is TGCGCCAGCAGTGAAGGGATGCCGGAGGGGTCCTATAATTCACCCCTCCACTTT.